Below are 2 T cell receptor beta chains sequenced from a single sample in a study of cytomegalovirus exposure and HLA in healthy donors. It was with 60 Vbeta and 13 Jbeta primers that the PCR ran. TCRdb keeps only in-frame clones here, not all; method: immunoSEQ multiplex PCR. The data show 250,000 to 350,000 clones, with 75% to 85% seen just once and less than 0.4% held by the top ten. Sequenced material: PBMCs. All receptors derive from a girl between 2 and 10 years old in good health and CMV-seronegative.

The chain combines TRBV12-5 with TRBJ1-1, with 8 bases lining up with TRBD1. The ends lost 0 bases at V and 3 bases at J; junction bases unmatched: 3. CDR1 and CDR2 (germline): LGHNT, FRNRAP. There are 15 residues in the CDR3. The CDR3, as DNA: TGTGCTAGTGGTTTGGTTCAGACAGGGGACACTGAAGCTTTCTTT. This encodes CASGLVQTGDTEAFF.

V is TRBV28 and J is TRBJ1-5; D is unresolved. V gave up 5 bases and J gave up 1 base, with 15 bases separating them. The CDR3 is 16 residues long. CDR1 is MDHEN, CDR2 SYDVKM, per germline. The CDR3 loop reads CASSPSGWQSNQPQHF. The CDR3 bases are TGTGCCAGCAGTCCTTCAGGTTGGCAGAGCAATCAGCCCCAGCATTTT.